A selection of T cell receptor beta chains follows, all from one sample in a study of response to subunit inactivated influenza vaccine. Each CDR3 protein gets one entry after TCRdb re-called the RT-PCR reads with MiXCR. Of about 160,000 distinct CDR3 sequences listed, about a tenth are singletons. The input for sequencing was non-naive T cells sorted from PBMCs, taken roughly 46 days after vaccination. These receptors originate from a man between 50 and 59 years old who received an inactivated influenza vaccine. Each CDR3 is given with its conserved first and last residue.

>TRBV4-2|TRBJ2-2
CASSPTGRSNTGELFF
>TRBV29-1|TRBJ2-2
CSVANAGAVGELFF
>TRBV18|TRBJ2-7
CASSPLRVAGDEQYF
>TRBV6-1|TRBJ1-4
CASTNNPEKLFF
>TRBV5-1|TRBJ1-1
CASSLTGTNTEAFF
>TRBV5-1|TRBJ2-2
CASRLADTGELFF
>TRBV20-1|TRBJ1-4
CSAPGTPAEKLFF
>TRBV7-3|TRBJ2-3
CASSPRLADSTDTQYF
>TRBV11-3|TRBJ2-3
CASSLGRTSGSTDTQYF
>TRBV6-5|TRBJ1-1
CASSYDRDLTEAFF
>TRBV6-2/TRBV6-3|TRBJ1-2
CASSPPLSRTVFYGYTF
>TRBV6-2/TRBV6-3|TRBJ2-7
CASSYSPTSGLGQYF
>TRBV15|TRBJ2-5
CATSRGTSGQETQYF
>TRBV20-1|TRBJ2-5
CSARWASAQETQYF
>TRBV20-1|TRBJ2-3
CSARDLAGGGTDTQYF
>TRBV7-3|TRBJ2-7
CASSRSGTGGHEQYF
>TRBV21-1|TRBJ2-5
CASSKAFRGRVDGETQYF
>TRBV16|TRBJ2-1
CASSQSYNEQFF
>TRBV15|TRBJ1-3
CATSTPDRVSGNTIYF
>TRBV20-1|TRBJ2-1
CSASRAANEQFF
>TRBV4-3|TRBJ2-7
CASSQDGGLVGEQYF
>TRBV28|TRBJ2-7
CASSYTSGGAEQYF
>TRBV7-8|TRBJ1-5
CASSLLISRGASLQPQHF
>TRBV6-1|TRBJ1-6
CATVQGSTDSPLHF
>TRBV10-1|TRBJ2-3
CASSVSSSGDTQYF
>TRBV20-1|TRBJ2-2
CSARDPSGNTGELFF
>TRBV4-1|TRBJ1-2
CASSHEGLNYGYTF
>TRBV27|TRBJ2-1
CASSLVGALHEQFF
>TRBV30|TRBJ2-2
CAGRTSGNTGELFF
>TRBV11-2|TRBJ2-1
CASSLGLRAKGGEQFF
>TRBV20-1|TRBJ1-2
CSARDLNLTSNYGYTF
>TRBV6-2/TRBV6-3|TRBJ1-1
CASSYSVARSTEAFF
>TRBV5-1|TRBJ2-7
CASSLALGLAGSYEQYF
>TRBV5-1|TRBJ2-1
CASSSGGPILDSYNEQFF
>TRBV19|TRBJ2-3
CASSMGAGLTDTQYF
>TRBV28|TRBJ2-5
CASSFLGLAGGGETQYF
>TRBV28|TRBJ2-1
CASSIQGGNYNEQFF
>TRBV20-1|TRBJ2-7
CSARSTGLAGGYEQYF
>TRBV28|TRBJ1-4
CASSLGLQGKKLFF
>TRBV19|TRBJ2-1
CASSISSGGREQFF
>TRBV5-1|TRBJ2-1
CASSRSSYNEQFF
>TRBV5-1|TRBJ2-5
CASSFGGFQQTQYF
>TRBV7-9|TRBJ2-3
CASSSDISTDTQYF